The clone carrying this TCR beta chain was seen only a few times. It was RNA transcripts that yielded the amplified TCR beta CDR3 regions. A set of HTBI primers served as the primers for a first-round RT-PCR of the TCR CDR3. Via MiXCR, TCRdb re-called the multiplex PCR reads, giving one row per CDR3 protein. The sample carries about 840,000 distinct CDR3 sequences, over 35% recorded once. The sample belongs to a study of T cells in Graves' hyperthyroidism and ophthalmopathy. Trimming took off 0 bases at V and 3 bases at J, with 9 bases between the two ends. This CDR3 contains 15 residues. The V gene's germline CDR1 is SGHRS and CDR2 YFSETQ.

The material sequenced was blood. This chain links TRBV5-1 with TRBJ2-2, with D maybe TRBD2 (5 bases). The origin of this receptor is a man aged 18 to 30 with Graves' hyperthyroidism. The CDR3 region is CASSLERPHTGELFF. Here the CDR3 DNA reads TGCGCCAGCAGCTTGGAGCGGCCCCACACCGGGGAGCTGTTTTTT.